The rows below give T cell receptor beta chains drawn from one sample of a study of T cells in localized non-small cell lung cancer. Repertoires were generated with immunoSEQ multiplex PCR, while TCRdb's copy carries only in-frame clones and drops some. The sample has about 79,000 clones, about four fifths seen once. The sample consisted of peripheral blood, taken before any cancer treatment. The receptor source for this set is a female donor over 55 with stage I lung adenocarcinoma. CDR3s include the opening cysteine and the closing phenylalanine or tryptophan. The D gene is left open where the match is weak. Expanded clones get a size class; other rows say once, few or many, or leave the size out.

CASSGRANTEAFF	TGTGCCAGCAGCGGCAGGGCTAACACTGAAGCTTTCTTT	TRBV5-6	TRBJ1-1	.	.
CASSQSLFLWGATETQYF	TGCGCCAGCAGTCAATCGTTATTTCTCTGGGGGGCCACGGAGACCCAGTACTTC	TRBV23-1	TRBJ2-5	.	.
CASRQDYRRETQYF	TGCGCCAGCCGGCAGGACTACAGGCGGGAGACCCAGTACTTC	TRBV5-1	TRBJ2-5	.	.
CASSFSGTNTGELFF	TGTGCCAGCAGCTTTAGCGGGACTAACACCGGGGAGCTGTTTTTT	TRBV11-3	TRBJ2-2	.	TRBD2
CASGSGGNSNQPQHF	TGTGCTAGTGGTTCCGGGGGGAATAGCAATCAGCCCCAGCATTTT	TRBV12-5	TRBJ1-5	.	.
CASSLYRVSSYNEQFF	TGTGCCAGCAGCTTATACAGGGTTAGCTCCTACAATGAGCAGTTCTTC	TRBV5-8	TRBJ2-1	.	.
CASSLGLAGGDTQYF	TGTGCCAGCAGCTTAGGGCTAGCGGGGGGCGATACGCAGTATTTT	TRBV11-2	TRBJ2-3	.	TRBD2
CASKNRTSSYNEQFF	TGCGCCAGCAAGAATCGGACTAGCTCCTACAATGAGCAGTTCTTC	TRBV5-1	TRBJ2-1	.	TRBD2
CATSRTNSGANVLTF	TGTGCCACCAGCAGGACTAACTCTGGGGCCAACGTCCTGACTTTC	TRBV15	TRBJ2-6	.	.
CASSNRPAYEQYF	TGTGCCAGCAGCAACCGACCCGCCTACGAGCAGTACTTC	TRBV7-9	TRBJ2-7	once	.
CASSLAQGGYTF	TGTGCCAGCAGCTTAGCCCAGGGAGGCTACACCTTC	TRBV7-9	TRBJ1-2	few	.
CASSLVRSGGTEAFF	TGTGCCAGCAGCTTAGTAAGAAGTGGAGGGACTGAGGCTTTCTTT	TRBV7-2	TRBJ1-1	.	.
CASSRRAQGGEKLFF	TGTGCCAGCAGCCGACGGGCACAAGGGGGAGAAAAACTGTTTTTT	TRBV7-2	TRBJ1-4	.	.
CASSSSVLEDEQFF	TGTGCCAGCAGCTCGTCGGTACTTGAGGATGAGCAGTTCTTC	TRBV9	TRBJ2-1	.	.
CASSAGLAGGLDEQFF	TGTGCCAGCAGCGCCGGACTAGCGGGAGGGTTAGATGAGCAGTTCTTC	TRBV9	TRBJ2-1	.	TRBD2
CASSLELAREQYF	TGTGCCAGCAGCTTAGAACTCGCTCGGGAGCAGTACTTC	TRBV7-6	TRBJ2-7	.	.
CASSVRSLGQPQHF	TGTGCCAGCAGTGTCAGGTCTTTGGGTCAGCCCCAGCATTTT	TRBV6-1	TRBJ1-5	.	.
CASSLGVGGQTQYF	TGTGCCAGCAGCTTAGGTGTGGGGGGACAGACCCAGTACTTC	TRBV11-3	TRBJ2-5	.	.
CATSRRLSDEQYF	TGTGCCACCAGCAGACGTCTAAGCGACGAGCAGTACTTC	TRBV15	TRBJ2-7	.	.
CASNDRGSTNEKLFF	TGTGCCAGCAACGACAGGGGATCGACTAATGAAAAACTGTTTTTT	TRBV9	TRBJ1-4	once	TRBD1
CATKTGGKRGSEQFF	TGTGCCACCAAGACAGGGGGCAAACGAGGAAGTGAGCAGTTCTTC	TRBV15	TRBJ2-1	.	TRBD1
CASSPLGGSSAYEQYF	TGTGCCAGCAGCCCTCTCGGGGGTTCGAGCGCCTACGAGCAGTACTTC	TRBV14	TRBJ2-7	.	.
CAWSVLAGKGLFF	TGTGCCTGGAGTGTACTAGCGGGAAAAGGACTGTTCTTC	TRBV30	TRBJ2-1	.	TRBD2
CASSQGYTSYEQYF	TGTGCCAGCAGCCAAGGGTACACTTCCTACGAGCAGTACTTC	TRBV14	TRBJ2-7	.	.
CASSQQGHSGNTIYF	TGTGCCAGCTCTCAACAGGGTCACTCTGGAAACACCATATATTTT	TRBV18	TRBJ1-3	.	.
CASSPNSGTSSYEQYF	TGTGCCAGCAGCCCCAATAGCGGGACCAGCTCCTACGAGCAGTACTTC	TRBV7-2	TRBJ2-7	.	TRBD2
CASSVGENTEAFF	TGTGCCAGCAGTGTAGGGGAGAACACTGAAGCTTTCTTT	TRBV2	TRBJ1-1	few	.
CASRGTVNTEAFF	TGCGCCAGCAGAGGGACAGTGAACACTGAAGCTTTCTTT	TRBV10-2	TRBJ1-1	.	TRBD1
CASSVGQGQETQYF	TGTGCCAGCAGCGTAGGACAGGGCCAAGAGACCCAGTACTTC	TRBV9	TRBJ2-5	.	TRBD1
CASSLVSTRRYEQYF	TGTGCCAGCAGCTTAGTCTCTACTAGGCGTTACGAGCAGTACTTC	TRBV7-4	TRBJ2-7	.	.
CASSIVWGGETQYF	TGTGCCAGTAGTATAGTTTGGGGTGGAGAGACCCAGTACTTC	TRBV19	TRBJ2-5	.	.
CASSPGTTYTGELFF	TGCGCCAGCAGCCCTGGCACTACCTACACCGGGGAGCTGTTTTTT	TRBV5-1	TRBJ2-2	.	.
CATRGGGDTQYF	TGTGCCACCCGTGGTGGGGGGGATACGCAGTATTTT	TRBV19	TRBJ2-3	.	.
CASSPRLPRQGTNYGYTF	TGTGCCAGCTCACCACGGCTGCCAAGACAGGGAACTAACTATGGCTACACCTTC	TRBV18	TRBJ1-2	.	TRBD1